The 15 T cell receptor beta chains reported below all come from one sample, sequenced in a study of T cells in Graves' hyperthyroidism and ophthalmopathy. Regions amplified from RNA transcripts were the TCR beta CDR3 regions. An initial round of RT-PCR targeting the TCR CDR3 relied on the HTBI primer set. TCRdb fed the multiplex PCR reads into MiXCR, producing one record per CDR3 protein. The data show 400,000 or so distinct CDR3 sequences, with around 15% seen just once and about 19% held by the top ten. The sequenced sample was blood. The receptors were gathered from a young woman with Graves' ophthalmopathy.

This CDR3 is CASSGGLAGTTNTGELFF. For the CDR3, the DNA is TGTGCCAGCAGCGGGGGACTAGCGGGGACAACGAACACCGGGGAGCTGTTTTTT. The V and J genes are TRBV9 and TRBJ2-2; 13 nucleotides agree with TRBD2. Germline CDR1 reads SGDLS; CDR2 reads YYNGEE. J lost 0 bases, V lost 3 bases, and 5 bases had no gene match. The CDR3 runs 18 residues.

This clonotype was observed at least ten times. The chain combines TRBV11-3 with TRBJ2-5; D is uncertain. V was trimmed by 5 bases and J by 5 bases, leaving 9 bases between them. Germline V gives CDR1 SGHNT, CDR2 YENEEA. The CDR3 is 12 amino acids. The CDR3 protein is CASSLGMETQYF. The DNA for the CDR3 is TGTGCCAGCAGCCTTGGAATGGAGACCCAGTACTTC. The full variable domain, completed using reference TRBV11-3 and TRBJ2-5, is EAGVVQSPRYKIIEKKQPVAFWCNPISGHNTLYWYLQNLGQGPELLIRYENEEAVDDSQLPKDRFSAERLKGVDSTLKIQPAELGDSAVYLCASSLGMETQYFGPGTRLLVL.

This clonotype has a count of ten or more. This chain links TRBV28 with TRBJ2-1, with D perhaps matching TRBD1 (6 bases). The CDR3 is 13 residues long. V lost 8 bases and J 4 bases, leaving 12 bases between the germline ends. Germline loops: CDR1 MDHEN, CDR2 SYDVKM. This CDR3 is CASLGDTYNEQFF. The CDR3 nucleotides are TGTGCCAGCTTGGGGGACACATACAATGAGCAGTTCTTC.

This clonotype has ten or more counts. The chain recombines TRBV13 with TRBJ2-3; D is unresolved. There are 14 residues in the CDR3. In germline, CDR1 is PRHDT, CDR2 FYEKMQ (reference sequence). The V end was cut by 4 bases, the J end by 2 bases, with 10 bases between. The CDR3 DNA is TGTGCCAGCAGCTCAAATAGTGTCACAGATACGCAGTATTTT. Amino acid sequence: CASSSNSVTDTQYF.

This clonotype was recorded many times. The chain recombines TRBV12-5 with TRBJ1-6; 8 bases map to TRBD1. The CDR3 spans 18 residues. With 3 bases clipped from V and 7 bases from J, the junction kept 14 bases outside the gene matches. Germline CDR1 LGHNT, CDR2 FRNRAP. The CDR3 nucleotides are TGTGCTAGTGGTTTTGGGGGGGATGGACAGGGTGAAAATTCACCCCTCCACTTT. This codes for CASGFGGDGQGENSPLHF.

This clonotype was seen a handful of times. The chain employs TRBV4-1 and TRBJ1-1, with D uncertain. This CDR3 comprises 17 residues. CDR1 is MGHRA and CDR2 is YSYEKL in the germline V gene. Trimming cost V 0 bases and J 4 bases, with 18 bases left between them. CDR3 sequence: CASSQEINRGRFTEAFF. The CDR3 DNA reads TGCGCCAGCAGCCAAGAGATCAACCGAGGACGATTCACTGAAGCTTTCTTT.

This clonotype was found many times. This chain links TRBV12-3 or TRBV12-4 with TRBJ2-1, with 8 bases identical to TRBD2. The CDR3 contains 16 residues. Trimming cost V 2 bases and J 7 bases; bases outside gene matches: 10. The CDR3 coding sequence is TGTGCCAGCAGTTTACAAGTATCGGGGGGGGTGAATGAGCAGTTCTTC. Translating gives CASSLQVSGGVNEQFF.

The chain is built from TRBV28 and TRBJ2-1, with a possible D match to TRBD1 (5 bases). This CDR3 is built from 13 residues. V was pared by 8 bases and J by 0 bases, with 8 bases between. CDR1 MDHEN and CDR2 SYDVKM come from the germline V gene. CDR3 amino acids: CASDRTSYNEQFF. CDR3 bases: TGTGCCAGCGACAGAACCTCCTACAATGAGCAGTTCTTC.

This clonotype has a count of ten or more. The chain recombines TRBV29-1 with TRBJ1-2; D remains unclear. Germline V gene data show CDR1 as SQVTM and CDR2 as ANQGSEA. This CDR3 region has 15 residues. V was trimmed by 3 bases and J by 3 bases, leaving 17 bases between them. In nucleotides, the CDR3 is TGCAGCGTTGATAGCCCATTTGGCAAGGACTATGGCTACACCTTC. Amino acids: CSVDSPFGKDYGYTF.

This clonotype was counted ten times or more. This chain connects TRBV28 to TRBJ2-2, with 8 bases fitting TRBD1. CDR1 and CDR2 from the germline V gene are MDHEN and SYDVKM. This CDR3 has 15 amino acids. Trimming removed 6 bases from V and 2 bases from J; junction bases left unmatched: 5. The CDR3 region has the DNA TGTGCCAGCAGGGTGGACAGGGCAAACACCGGGGAGCTGTTTTTT. Translated: CASRVDRANTGELFF.

This clonotype came up a few times. The chain uses TRBV2 and TRBJ1-4, with 11 bases lining up with TRBD1. CDR3 size: 14 residues. The V gene end was trimmed by 3 bases and the J gene end by 8 bases; junction bases not matched to a gene: 2. Germline lookup yields CDR1 SNHLY and CDR2 FYNNEI. The chain's CDR3 is CASSEGQGVEKLFF. The CDR3, as DNA: TGTGCCAGCAGTGAGGGACAGGGGGTGGAAAAACTGTTTTTT.

This clonotype was observed many times. Relative to the germline gene, one junction end is altered; a read error may explain this. This rearrangement joins TRBV7-2 to TRBJ2-1; TRBD2 aligns across 15 bases. Germline CDR1 is SGHTA and CDR2 is FQGNSA. This CDR3 contains 15 residues. CDR3 nucleotides: TGCGCCAGCAGCACGGGACTAGCGGGGGGAAATGAGCAGTTCTTC. Translation: CASSTGLAGGNEQFF.

In regard to this clonotype: This may stem from a read error, because a much larger clone lies one nucleotide away. CDR3 residues: CASGPGTQNPYEQYF. Here the CDR3 DNA reads TGCGCCAGCGGCCCAGGGACACAGAATCCCTACGAGCAGTACTTC. The chain employs TRBV4-1 and TRBJ2-7; maybe TRBD1 (6 bases). V lost 8 bases and J 2 bases, leaving 19 bases between the germline ends. Germline CDR1 and CDR2: MGHRA and YSYEKL. The CDR3 runs 15 residues.

This clonotype was seen a handful of times. Written as DNA, the CDR3 is TGTGCCAGCACTCGAATCTTACAGGGCGGTATCGGGGAGCTGTTTTTT. Amino acids: CASTRILQGGIGELFF. This chain uses TRBV6-1 with TRBJ2-2, with D perhaps TRBD1 (6 bases). V dropped 7 bases and J dropped 7 bases, with 22 bases sitting between them. The CDR3 runs to 16 residues. CDR1 and CDR2 (germline): MNHNS, SASEGT.

This clonotype appeared many times. This sequence joins TRBV7-9 and TRBJ1-4; TRBD1 aligns across 7 bases. The CDR3 loop spans 18 amino acids. Germline CDR1 reads SEHNR; CDR2 reads FQNEAQ (reference sequence). The V segment lost 5 bases and the J segment 0 bases; nucleotides outside the gene matches: 12. CDR3 protein: CASSPDRVVFATNEKLFF. The CDR3 nucleotides read TGTGCCAGCAGCCCCGACAGGGTCGTTTTTGCAACTAATGAAAAACTGTTTTTT.